Given below is one TCR beta chain in context. This entry is derived from a study of blood T cell repertoires in COVID-19. At the level of the study: Sources were T cells, B-cell-depleted T cells, or PBMCs; the material itself was cDNA or gDNA.

The length of the CDR3 is 16 residues. V lost 5 bases, J lost 3 bases, and 10 bases stayed unmatched. CDR1 SGHAT and CDR2 FQNNGV come from the germline V gene. The protocol was immunoSEQ multiplex PCR, while the TCRdb copy is restricted to in-frame clones and leaves out a portion. Here the sample spans around 100,000 clones, 89% being singletons. The rearrangement joins TRBV11-2 to TRBJ1-1; 9 bases line up with TRBD1. Sequenced material: peripheral blood. This TCR was recovered from a woman over 75 in a cohort sampled during active COVID-19. CDR3 DNA sequence: TGTGCCAGCAGCCCTTTGACAGGGGGTATTGACACTGAAGCTTTCTTT. Its protein is CASSPLTGGIDTEAFF.